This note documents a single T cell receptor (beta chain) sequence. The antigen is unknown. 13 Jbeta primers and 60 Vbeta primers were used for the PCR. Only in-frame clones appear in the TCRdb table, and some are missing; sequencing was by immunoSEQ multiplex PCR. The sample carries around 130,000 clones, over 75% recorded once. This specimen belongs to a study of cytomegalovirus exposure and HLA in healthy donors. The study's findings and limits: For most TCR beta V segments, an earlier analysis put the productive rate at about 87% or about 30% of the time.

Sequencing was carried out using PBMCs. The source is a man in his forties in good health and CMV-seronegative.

CDR3 protein: CASSLAAATAETQYF. The CDR3 coding sequence is TGTGCCAGCAGTTTGGCTGCGGCGACGGCAGAGACCCAGTACTTC. The chain couples TRBV27 to TRBJ2-5, with D unclear. The CDR3 spans 15 residues. Germline CDR1 MNHEY, CDR2 SMNVEV (reference sequence). V was cut by 3 bases and J by 4 bases, with 15 bases left in between.